The 4 T cell receptor beta chains listed next were all sequenced from one sample in a study of blood T cell repertoires in COVID-19. The table came from immunoSEQ multiplex PCR; TCRdb's copy has only in-frame clones and leaves some out. This table has 200,000 to 250,000 clones, around 80% appearing once. Material for sequencing was peripheral blood. These receptor sequences come from a woman between 65 and 79 years old with acute or convalescent COVID-19.

This clone was seen just once. This chain uses TRBV19 with TRBJ2-2; possible D gene TRBD1, 8 bases. V was shortened by 9 bases and J by 5 bases, with 19 bases between the two germline ends. Germline-derived CDR1 and CDR2 are LNHDA and SQIVND (reference sequence). This CDR3 is 15 amino acids long. The CDR3 loop reads CASTKQGGTTGELFF. Here the CDR3 DNA reads TGTGCCAGCACTAAACAGGGGGGGACGACCGGGGAGCTGTTTTTT.

V and J are TRBV12-3 or TRBV12-4 and TRBJ1-1, with TRBD1 identical over 9 bases. CDR3 size: 12 residues. J was trimmed by 3 bases and V by 8 bases; bases with no gene match: 1. CDR3 in DNA: TGTGCCAGCCGACAGGGGGACACTGAAGCTTTCTTT. It codes for CASRQGDTEAFF.

This chain connects TRBV7-3 to TRBJ2-5, with D perhaps TRBD2 (6 bases). This CDR3 spans 13 amino acids. V shed 4 bases and J shed 8 bases, with 14 bases lying between them. Germline lookup yields CDR1 SGHTA and CDR2 FQGTGA. Here the CDR3 DNA reads TGTGCCAGCAGCTCGGGACTCCTCGGTACCCAGTACTTC. Translation: CASSSGLLGTQYF.

The genes are TRBV15 and TRBJ2-1; tentative D call: TRBD1 (6 bases). Per germline, CDR1 LNHNV and CDR2 YYDKDF (reference sequence). This CDR3 has 15 amino acids. Between the trimmed V and J ends, which lost 1 base and 8 bases, there was a span of 15 bases. The CDR3 reads CATSRGAGGVDEQFF. The CDR3 nucleotides are TGTGCCACCAGCAGAGGGGCTGGGGGCGTCGATGAGCAGTTCTTC.